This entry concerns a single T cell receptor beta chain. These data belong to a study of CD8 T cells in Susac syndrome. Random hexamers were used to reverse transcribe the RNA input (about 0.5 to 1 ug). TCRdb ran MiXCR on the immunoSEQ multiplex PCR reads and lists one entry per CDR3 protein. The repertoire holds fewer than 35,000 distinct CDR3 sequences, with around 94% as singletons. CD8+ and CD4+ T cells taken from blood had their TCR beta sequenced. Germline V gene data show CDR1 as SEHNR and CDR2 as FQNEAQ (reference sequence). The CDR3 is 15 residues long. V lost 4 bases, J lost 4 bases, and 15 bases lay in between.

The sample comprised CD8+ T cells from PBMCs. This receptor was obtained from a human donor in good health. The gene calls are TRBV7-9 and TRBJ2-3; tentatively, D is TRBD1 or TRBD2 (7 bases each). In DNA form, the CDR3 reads TGTGCCAGCAGCTCCCTGACAGGGAGGGCAGATACGCAGTATTTT. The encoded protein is CASSSLTGRADTQYF.